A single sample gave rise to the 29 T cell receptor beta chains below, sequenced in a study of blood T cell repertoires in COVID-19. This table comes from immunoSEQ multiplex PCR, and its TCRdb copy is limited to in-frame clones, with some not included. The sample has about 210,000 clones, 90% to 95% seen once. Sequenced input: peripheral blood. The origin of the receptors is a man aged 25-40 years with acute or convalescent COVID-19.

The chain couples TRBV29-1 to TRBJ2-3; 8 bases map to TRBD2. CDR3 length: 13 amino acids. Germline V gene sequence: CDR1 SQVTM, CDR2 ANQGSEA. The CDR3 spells CNVGTSGTDTQYF. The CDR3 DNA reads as TGCAACGTAGGGACTAGTGGCACAGATACGCAGTATTTT.

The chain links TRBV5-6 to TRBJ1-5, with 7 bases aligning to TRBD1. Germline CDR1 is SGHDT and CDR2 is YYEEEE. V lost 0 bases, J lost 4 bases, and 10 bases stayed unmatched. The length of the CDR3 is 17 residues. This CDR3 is CASSLAGYRGLNQPQHF. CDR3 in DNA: TGTGCCAGCAGCTTGGCCGGATACAGGGGTTTGAATCAGCCCCAGCATTTT.

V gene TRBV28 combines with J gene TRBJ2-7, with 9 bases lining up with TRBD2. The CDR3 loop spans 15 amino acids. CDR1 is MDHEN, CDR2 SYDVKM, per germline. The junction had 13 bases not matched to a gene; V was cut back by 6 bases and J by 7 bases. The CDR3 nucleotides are TGTGCCAGCAGCAGTTTCGGGACTAGCTTAGATGAGCAGTACTTC. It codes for CASSSFGTSLDEQYF.

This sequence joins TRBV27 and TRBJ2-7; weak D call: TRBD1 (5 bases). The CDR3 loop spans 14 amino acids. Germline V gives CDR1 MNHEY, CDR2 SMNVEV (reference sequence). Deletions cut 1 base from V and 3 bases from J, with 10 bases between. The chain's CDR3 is CASSLFRQSYEQYF. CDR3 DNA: TGTGCCAGCAGTTTATTTAGACAGAGCTACGAGCAGTACTTC.

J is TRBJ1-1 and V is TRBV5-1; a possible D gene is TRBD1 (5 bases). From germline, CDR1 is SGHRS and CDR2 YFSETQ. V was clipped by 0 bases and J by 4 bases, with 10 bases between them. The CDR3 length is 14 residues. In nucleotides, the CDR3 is TGCGCCAGCAGCTTGGACAGGTTGGTCACTGAAGCTTTCTTT. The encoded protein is CASSLDRLVTEAFF.

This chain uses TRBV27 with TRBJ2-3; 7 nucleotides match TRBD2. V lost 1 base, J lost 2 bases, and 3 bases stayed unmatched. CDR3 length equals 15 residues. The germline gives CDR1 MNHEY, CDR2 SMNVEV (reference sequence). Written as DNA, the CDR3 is TGTGCCAGCAGTTTATTGGGGGGGATCACAGATACGCAGTATTTT. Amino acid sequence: CASSLLGGITDTQYF.

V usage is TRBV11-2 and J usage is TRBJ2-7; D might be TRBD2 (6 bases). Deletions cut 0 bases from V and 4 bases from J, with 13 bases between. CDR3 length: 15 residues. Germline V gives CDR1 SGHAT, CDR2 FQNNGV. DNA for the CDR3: TGTGCCAGCAGCTTAGAGTGGACTACGGGGTACGAGCAGTACTTC. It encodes CASSLEWTTGYEQYF.

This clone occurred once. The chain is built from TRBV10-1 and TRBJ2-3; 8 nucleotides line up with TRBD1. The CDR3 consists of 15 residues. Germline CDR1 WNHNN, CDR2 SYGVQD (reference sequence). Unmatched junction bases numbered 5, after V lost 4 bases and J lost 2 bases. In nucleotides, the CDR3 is TGCGCCAGCAGTGGGGAGACAGGGGCCACAGATACGCAGTATTTT. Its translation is CASSGETGATDTQYF.

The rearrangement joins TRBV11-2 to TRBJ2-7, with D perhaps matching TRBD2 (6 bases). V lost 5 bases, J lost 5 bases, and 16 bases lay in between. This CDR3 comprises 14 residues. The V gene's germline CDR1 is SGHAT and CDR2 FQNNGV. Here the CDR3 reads CASSPISRGNEQYF. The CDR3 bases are TGTGCCAGCAGCCCGATCTCTCGGGGGAACGAGCAGTACTTC.

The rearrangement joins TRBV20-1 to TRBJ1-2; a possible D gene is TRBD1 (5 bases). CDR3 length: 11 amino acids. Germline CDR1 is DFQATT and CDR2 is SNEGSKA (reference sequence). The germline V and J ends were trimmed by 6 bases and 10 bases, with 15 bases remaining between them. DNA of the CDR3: TGCAGTGCCTTAGACAGAATCGACTACACCTTC. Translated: CSALDRIDYTF.

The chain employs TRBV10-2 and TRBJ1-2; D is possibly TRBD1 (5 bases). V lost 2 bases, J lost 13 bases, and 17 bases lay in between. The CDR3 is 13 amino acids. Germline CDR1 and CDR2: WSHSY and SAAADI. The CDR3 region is CASSERGRELATF. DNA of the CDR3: TGCGCCAGCAGTGAGAGGGGTCGGGAGTTAGCCACCTTC.

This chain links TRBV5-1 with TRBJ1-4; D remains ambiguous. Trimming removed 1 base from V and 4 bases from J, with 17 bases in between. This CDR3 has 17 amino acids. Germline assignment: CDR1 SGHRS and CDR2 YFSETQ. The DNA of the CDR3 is TGCGCCAGCAGCTTGAATGAGGGCCCGCGGGGTAATGAAAAACTGTTTTTT. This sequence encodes CASSLNEGPRGNEKLFF.

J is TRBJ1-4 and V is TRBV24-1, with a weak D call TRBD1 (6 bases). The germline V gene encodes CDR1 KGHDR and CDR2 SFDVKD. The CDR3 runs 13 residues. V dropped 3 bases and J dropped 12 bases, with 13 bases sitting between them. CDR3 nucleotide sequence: TGTGCCACCAGTGATCCTGGGCCAGGGGAACTGTTTTTT. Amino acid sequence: CATSDPGPGELFF.

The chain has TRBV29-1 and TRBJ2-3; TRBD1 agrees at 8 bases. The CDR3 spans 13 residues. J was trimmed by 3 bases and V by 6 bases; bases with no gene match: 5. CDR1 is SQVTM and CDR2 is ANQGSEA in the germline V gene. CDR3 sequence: CSVPGQGTDTQYF. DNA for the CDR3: TGCAGCGTGCCCGGACAGGGTACAGATACGCAGTATTTT.

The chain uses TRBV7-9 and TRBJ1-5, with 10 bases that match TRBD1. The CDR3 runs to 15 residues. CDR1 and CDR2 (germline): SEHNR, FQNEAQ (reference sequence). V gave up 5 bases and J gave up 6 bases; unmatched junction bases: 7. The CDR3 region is CASSPDRGQGQPQHF. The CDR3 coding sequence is TGTGCCAGCAGCCCAGACAGGGGGCAAGGTCAGCCCCAGCATTTT.

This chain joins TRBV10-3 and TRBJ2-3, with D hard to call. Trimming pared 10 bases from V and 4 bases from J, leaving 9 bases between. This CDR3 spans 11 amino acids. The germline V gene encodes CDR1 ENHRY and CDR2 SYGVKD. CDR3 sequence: CATLSADTQYF. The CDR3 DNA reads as TGTGCCACCCTATCCGCAGATACGCAGTATTTT.

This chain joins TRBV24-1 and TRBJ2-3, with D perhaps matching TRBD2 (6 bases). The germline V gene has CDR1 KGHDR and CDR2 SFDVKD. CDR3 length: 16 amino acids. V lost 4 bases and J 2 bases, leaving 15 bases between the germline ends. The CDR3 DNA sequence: TGTGCCACCAGTGAAAACACCGGGGGTTACACAGATACGCAGTATTTT. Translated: CATSENTGGYTDTQYF.

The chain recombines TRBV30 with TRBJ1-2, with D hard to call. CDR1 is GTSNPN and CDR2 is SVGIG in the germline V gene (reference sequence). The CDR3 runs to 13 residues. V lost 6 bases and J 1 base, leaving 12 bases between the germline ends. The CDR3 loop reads CACGDKNNYGYTF. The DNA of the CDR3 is TGTGCCTGTGGCGACAAAAATAACTATGGCTACACCTTC.

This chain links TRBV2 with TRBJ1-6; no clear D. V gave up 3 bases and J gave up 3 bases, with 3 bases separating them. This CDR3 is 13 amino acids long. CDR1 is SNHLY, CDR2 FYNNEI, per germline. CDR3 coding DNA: TGTGCCAGCAGTGACGGCTATAATTCACCCCTCCACTTT. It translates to CASSDGYNSPLHF. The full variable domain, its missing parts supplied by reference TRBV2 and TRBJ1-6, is EPEVTQTPSHQVTQMGQEVILRCVPISNHLYFYWYRQILGQKVEFLVSFYNNEISEKSEIFDDQFSVERPDGSNFTLKIRSTKLEDSAMYFCASSDGYNSPLHFGNGTRLTVT.

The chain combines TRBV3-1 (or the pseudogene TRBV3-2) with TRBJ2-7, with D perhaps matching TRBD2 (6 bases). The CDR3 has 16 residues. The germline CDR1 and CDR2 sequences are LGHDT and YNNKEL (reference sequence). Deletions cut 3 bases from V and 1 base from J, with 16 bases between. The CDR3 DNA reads TGTGCCAGCAGCCACTCCGGGAGCTTTAGTTCCTACGAGCAGTACTTC. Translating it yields CASSHSGSFSSYEQYF.

DNA for the CDR3: TGCGCCAGCAGCTCGACAGGGGGAAAAAACATTCAGTACTTC. It codes for CASSSTGGKNIQYF. The chain employs TRBV5-1 and TRBJ2-4; 9 bases are shared with TRBD1. The J segment lost 4 bases and the V segment lost 3 bases, leaving 2 bases of the junction unmatched. The CDR3 spans 14 residues. From germline, CDR1 is SGHRS and CDR2 YFSETQ.

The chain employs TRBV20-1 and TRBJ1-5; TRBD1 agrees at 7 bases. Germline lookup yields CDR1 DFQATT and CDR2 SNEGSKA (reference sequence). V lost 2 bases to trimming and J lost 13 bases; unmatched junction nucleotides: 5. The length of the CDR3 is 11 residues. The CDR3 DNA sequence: TGCAGTGCTAGAACTCCGGGACAGCAGCATTTT. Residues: CSARTPGQQHF.

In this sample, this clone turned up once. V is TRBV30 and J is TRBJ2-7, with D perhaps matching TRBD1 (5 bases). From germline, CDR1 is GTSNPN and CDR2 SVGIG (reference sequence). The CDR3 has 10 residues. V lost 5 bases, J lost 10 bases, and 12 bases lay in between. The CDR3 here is CAWAIREQYF. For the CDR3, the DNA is TGTGCCTGGGCCATCAGGGAACAGTACTTC.

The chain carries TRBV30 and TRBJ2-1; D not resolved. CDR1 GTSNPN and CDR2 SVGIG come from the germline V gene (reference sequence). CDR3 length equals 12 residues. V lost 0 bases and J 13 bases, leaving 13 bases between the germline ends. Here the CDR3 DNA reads TGTGCCTGGAGTGTACAGTTGGGTATCCAGTTCTTC. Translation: CAWSVQLGIQFF.

CDR3 protein: CASSLARGNSPLHF. As DNA, the CDR3 is TGTGCCAGCAGCTTGGCTAGGGGGAATTCACCCCTCCACTTT. The chain has TRBV5-4 and TRBJ1-6; the D gene is possibly TRBD1 (6 bases). Germline V gives CDR1 SGHNT, CDR2 YYREEE (reference sequence). The ends were cut back, 0 bases at V and 7 bases at J, with 8 bases in the middle. The CDR3 has 14 residues.

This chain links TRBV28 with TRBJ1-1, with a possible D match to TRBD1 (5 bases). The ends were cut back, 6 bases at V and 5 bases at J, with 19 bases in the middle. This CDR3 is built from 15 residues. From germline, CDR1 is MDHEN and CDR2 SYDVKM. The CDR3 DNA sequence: TGTGCCAGCAGCCCCCAAGGGAGGGGCTGGACTGAAGCTTTCTTT. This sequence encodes CASSPQGRGWTEAFF.

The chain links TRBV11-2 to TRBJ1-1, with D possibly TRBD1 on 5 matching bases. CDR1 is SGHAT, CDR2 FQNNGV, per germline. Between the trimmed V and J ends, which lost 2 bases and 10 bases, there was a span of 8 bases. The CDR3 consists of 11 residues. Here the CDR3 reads CASSLWGLAFF. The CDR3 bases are TGTGCCAGCAGCTTATGGGGACTAGCTTTCTTT. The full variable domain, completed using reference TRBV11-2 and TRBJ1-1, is EAGVAQSPRYKIIEKRQSVAFWCNPISGHATLYWYQQILGQGPKLLIQFQNNGVVDDSQLPKDRFSAERLKGVDSTLKIQPAKLEDSAVYLCASSLWGLAFFGQGTRLTVV.

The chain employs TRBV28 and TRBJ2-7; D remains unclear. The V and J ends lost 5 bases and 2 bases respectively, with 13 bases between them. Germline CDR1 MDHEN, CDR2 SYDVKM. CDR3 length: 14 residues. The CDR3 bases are TGTGCCAGCAGTCCGAACAGTTTTCCCTACGAGCAGTACTTC. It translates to CASSPNSFPYEQYF.

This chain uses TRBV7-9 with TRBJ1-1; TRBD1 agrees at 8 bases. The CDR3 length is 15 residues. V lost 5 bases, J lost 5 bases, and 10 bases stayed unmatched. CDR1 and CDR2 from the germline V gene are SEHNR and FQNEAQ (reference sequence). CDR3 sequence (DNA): TGTGCCAGCAGCCCTTCTACAGGGGGTAGAACTGAAGCTTTCTTT. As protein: CASSPSTGGRTEAFF.